The subject of this entry is one TCR beta chain. As handled by the study authors: Reference gene primer amplification gave estimated nucleated cell counts. The repertoire was sequenced with immunoSEQ multiplex PCR; TCRdb's copy has only in-frame clones and lacks some. D and trimming were read from the DNA, whereas the V and J calls and clone size are those reported in that table. Seen here are about 250,000 clones, around nine tenths observed once, and the top ten hold roughly 0.89%. Patients of the Seattle cohort, enrolled during active infection, were followed longitudinally. These data come from a study of blood T cell repertoires in COVID-19. Study details: Acute-phase and convalescent COVID-19 samples originated in the United States, Italy and Spain.

V dropped 4 bases and J dropped 2 bases, with 15 bases sitting between them. Germline V gene sequence: CDR1 SGHAT, CDR2 FQDESV (reference sequence). This CDR3 is built from 16 residues. The chain combines TRBV11-1 with TRBJ2-4, with D tentatively TRBD2 (5 bases). Material: peripheral blood. The source of this sequence is a man under 40 with COVID-19, enrolled during active disease. DNA for the CDR3: TGTGCCAGCAGCTCAACCCCGGCGGGTTCCAAAAACATTCAGTACTTC. Protein sequence: CASSSTPAGSKNIQYF.